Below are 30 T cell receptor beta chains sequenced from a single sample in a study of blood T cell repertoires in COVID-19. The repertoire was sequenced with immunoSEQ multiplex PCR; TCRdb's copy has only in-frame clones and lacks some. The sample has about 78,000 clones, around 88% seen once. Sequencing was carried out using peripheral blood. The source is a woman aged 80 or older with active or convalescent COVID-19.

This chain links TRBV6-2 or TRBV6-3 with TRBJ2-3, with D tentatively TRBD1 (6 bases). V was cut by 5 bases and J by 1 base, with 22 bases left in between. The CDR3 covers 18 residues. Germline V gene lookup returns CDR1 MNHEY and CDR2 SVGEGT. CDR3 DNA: TGTGCCAGCAGTGATGGGCCCCGGGTCAGGGGACGCACAGATACGCAGTATTTT. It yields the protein CASSDGPRVRGRTDTQYF.

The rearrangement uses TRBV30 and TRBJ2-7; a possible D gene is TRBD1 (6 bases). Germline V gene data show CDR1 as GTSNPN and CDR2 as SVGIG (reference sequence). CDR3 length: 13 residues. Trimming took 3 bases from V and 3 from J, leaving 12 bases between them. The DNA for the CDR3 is TGTGCCTGGAGCGGGGACAATAACTACGAGCAGTACTTC. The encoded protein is CAWSGDNNYEQYF.

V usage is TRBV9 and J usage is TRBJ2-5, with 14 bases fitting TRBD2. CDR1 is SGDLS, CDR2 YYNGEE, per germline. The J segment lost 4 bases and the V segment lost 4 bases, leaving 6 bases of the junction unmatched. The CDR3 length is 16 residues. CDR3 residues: CASSPQTSGGAETQYF. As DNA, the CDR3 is TGTGCCAGCAGCCCTCAGACTAGCGGGGGGGCAGAGACCCAGTACTTC.

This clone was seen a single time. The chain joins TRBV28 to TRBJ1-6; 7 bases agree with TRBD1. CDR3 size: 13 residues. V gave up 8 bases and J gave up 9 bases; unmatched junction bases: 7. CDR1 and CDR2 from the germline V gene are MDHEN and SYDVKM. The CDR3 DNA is TGTGCCAGCGGCGCGAGACAGGGTTCACCCCTCCACTTT. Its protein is CASGARQGSPLHF.

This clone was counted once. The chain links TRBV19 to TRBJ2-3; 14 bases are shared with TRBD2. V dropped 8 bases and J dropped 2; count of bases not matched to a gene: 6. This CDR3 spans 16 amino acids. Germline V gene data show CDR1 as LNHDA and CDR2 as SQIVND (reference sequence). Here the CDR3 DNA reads TGTGCCAGTGGTGGACTAGCGGGGGGATCCACAGATACGCAGTATTTT. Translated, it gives CASGGLAGGSTDTQYF.

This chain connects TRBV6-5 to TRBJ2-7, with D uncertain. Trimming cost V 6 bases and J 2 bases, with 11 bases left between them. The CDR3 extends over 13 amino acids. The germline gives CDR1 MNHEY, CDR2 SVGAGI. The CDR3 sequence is CASRQNPAYEQYF. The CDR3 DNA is TGTGCCAGCAGGCAAAACCCGGCCTACGAGCAGTACTTC.

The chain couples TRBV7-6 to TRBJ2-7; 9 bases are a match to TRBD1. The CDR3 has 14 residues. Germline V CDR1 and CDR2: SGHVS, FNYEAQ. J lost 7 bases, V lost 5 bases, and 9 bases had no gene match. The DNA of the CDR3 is TGTGCCAGCAGCCAAGACGACAGGGGGGGTGAGCAGTACTTC. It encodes CASSQDDRGGEQYF. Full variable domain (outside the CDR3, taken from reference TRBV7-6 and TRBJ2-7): GAGVSQSPRYKVTKRGQDVALRCDPISGHVSLYWYRQALGQGPEFLTYFNYEAQQDKSGLPNDRFSAERPEGSISTLTIQRTEQRDSAMYRCASSQDDRGGEQYFGPGTRLTVT.

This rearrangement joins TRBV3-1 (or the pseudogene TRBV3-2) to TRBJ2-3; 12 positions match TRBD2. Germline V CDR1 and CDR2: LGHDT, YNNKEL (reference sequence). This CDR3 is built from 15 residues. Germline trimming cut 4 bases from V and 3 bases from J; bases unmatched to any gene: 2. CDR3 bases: TGTGCCAGCAGCCCTAGCGGGAGGGTGACAGATACGCAGTATTTT. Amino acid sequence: CASSPSGRVTDTQYF.

CDR3 protein: CATSDRASGRGYNEQFF. As DNA, the CDR3 is TGTGCCACCAGTGACAGAGCCAGCGGGAGGGGGTACAATGAGCAGTTCTTC. This chain connects TRBV24-1 to TRBJ2-1, with 10 bases identical to TRBD2. The CDR3 consists of 17 residues. Per germline, CDR1 KGHDR and CDR2 SFDVKD. The trim removed 4 bases at V and 4 bases at J, leaving 9 bases unmatched.

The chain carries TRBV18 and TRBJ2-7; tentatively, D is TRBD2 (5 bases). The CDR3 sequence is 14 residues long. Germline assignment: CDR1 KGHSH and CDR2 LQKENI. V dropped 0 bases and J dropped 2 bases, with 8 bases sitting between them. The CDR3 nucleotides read TGTGCCAGCTCACCACCCGGGATTCCCTACGAGCAGTACTTC. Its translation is CASSPPGIPYEQYF.

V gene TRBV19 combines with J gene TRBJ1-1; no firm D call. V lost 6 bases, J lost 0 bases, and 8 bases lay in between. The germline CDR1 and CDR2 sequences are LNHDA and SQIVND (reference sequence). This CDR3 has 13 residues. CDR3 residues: CASRTHLNTEAFF. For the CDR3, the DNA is TGTGCCAGTAGAACTCACCTGAACACTGAAGCTTTCTTT. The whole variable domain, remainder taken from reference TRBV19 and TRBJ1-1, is DGGITQSPKYLFRKEGQNVTLSCEQNLNHDAMYWYRQDPGQGLRLIYYSQIVNDFQKGDIAEGYSVSREKKESFPLTVTSAQKNPTAFYLCASRTHLNTEAFFGQGTRLTVV.

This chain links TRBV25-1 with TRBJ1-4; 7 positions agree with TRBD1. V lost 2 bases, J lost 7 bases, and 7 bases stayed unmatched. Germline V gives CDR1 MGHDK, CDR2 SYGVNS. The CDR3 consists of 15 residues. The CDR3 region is CASSEARGLTEKLFF. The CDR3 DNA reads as TGTGCCAGCAGTGAAGCTAGGGGGCTGACTGAAAAACTGTTTTTT.

Written as DNA, the CDR3 is TGTGCCAGCACCGGGCGGGTCTCTGGGGCCAACGTCCTGACTTTC. Translating it yields CASTGRVSGANVLTF. This chain links TRBV5-4 with TRBJ2-6; tentative D call: TRBD2 (5 bases). From germline, CDR1 is SGHNT and CDR2 YYREEE (reference sequence). V was clipped by 6 bases and J by 0 bases, with 10 bases between them. The CDR3 is made up of 15 amino acids. Full variable domain (outside the CDR3, taken from reference TRBV5-4 and TRBJ2-6): ETGVTQSPTHLIKTRGQQVTLRCSSQSGHNTVSWYQQALGQGPQFIFQYYREEENGRGNFPPRFSGLQFPNYSSELNVNALELDDSALYLCASTGRVSGANVLTFGAGSRLTVL.

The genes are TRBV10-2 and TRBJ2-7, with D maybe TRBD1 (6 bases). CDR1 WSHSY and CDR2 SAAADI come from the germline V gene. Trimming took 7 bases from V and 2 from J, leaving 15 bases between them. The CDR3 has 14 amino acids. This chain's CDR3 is CASKAPGQTYEQYF. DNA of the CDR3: TGCGCCAGCAAAGCCCCGGGACAAACCTACGAGCAGTACTTC.

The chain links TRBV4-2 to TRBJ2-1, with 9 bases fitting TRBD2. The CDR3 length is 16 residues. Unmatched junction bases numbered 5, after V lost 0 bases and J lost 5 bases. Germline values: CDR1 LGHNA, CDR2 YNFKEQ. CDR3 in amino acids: CASSQEQTSGHNEQFF. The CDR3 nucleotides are TGTGCCAGCAGCCAAGAACAGACTAGCGGACACAATGAGCAGTTCTTC.

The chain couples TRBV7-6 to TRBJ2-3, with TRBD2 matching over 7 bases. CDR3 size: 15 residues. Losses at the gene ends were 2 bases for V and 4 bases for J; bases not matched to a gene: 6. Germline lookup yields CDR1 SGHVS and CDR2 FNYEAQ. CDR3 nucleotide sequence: TGTGCCAGCAGCTTACGTGGACTAGTAGCAGATACGCAGTATTTT. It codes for CASSLRGLVADTQYF. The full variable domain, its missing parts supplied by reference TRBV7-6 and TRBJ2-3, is GAGVSQSPRYKVTKRGQDVALRCDPISGHVSLYWYRQALGQGPEFLTYFNYEAQQDKSGLPNDRFSAERPEGSISTLTIQRTEQRDSAMYRCASSLRGLVADTQYFGPGTRLTVL.

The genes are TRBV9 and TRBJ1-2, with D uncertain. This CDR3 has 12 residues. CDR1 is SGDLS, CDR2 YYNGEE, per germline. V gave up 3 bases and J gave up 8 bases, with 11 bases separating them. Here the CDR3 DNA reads TGTGCCAGCAGCGCCGCCGGGTGGGGCTACACCTTC. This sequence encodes CASSAAGWGYTF.

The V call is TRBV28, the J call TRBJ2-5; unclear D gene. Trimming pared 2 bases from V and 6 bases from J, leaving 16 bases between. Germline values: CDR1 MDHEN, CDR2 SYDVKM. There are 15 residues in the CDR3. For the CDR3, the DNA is TGTGCCAGCAGTTTACCTCTCTCACAAGTCAAGACCCAGTACTTC. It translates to CASSLPLSQVKTQYF.

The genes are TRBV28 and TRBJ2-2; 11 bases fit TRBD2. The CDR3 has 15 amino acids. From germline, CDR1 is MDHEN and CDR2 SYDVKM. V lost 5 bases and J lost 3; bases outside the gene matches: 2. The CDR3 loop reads CASSLAGGYTGELFF. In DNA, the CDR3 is TGTGCCAGCAGTCTAGCGGGGGGATACACCGGGGAGCTGTTTTTT.

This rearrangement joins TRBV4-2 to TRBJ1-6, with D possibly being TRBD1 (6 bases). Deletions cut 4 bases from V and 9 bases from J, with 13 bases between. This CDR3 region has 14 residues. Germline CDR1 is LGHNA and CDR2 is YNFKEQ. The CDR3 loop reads CASSPDGGASPLHF. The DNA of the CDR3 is TGTGCCAGCAGCCCGGACGGGGGGGCTTCACCCCTCCACTTT.

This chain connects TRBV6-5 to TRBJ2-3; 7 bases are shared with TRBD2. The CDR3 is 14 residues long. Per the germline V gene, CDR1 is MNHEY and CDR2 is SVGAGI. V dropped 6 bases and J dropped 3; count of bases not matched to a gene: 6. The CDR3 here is CASRSPGGTDTQYF. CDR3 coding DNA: TGTGCCAGCAGATCACCCGGGGGGACAGATACGCAGTATTTT.

The DNA of the CDR3 is TGTGCCAGCAGTTATGGGACAGTCTATGGCTACACCTTC. This translates into CASSYGTVYGYTF. This rearrangement joins TRBV28 to TRBJ1-2; 7 nucleotides line up with TRBD1. The ends lost 4 bases at V and 4 bases at J; junction bases unmatched: 3. Germline V lookup: CDR1 MDHEN, CDR2 SYDVKM. The CDR3 totals 13 residues.

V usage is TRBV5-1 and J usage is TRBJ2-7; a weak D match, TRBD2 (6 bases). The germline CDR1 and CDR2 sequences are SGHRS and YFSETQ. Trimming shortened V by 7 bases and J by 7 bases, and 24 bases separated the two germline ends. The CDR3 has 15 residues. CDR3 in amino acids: CASRGVGTGPWEQYF. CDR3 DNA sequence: TGCGCCAGCCGCGGGGTCGGGACGGGCCCCTGGGAGCAGTACTTC.

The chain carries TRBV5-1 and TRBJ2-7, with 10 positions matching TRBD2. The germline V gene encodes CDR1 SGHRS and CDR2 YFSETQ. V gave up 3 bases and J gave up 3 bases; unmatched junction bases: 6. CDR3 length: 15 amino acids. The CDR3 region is CASSSPGLAYYEQYF. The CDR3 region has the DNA TGCGCCAGCAGCTCTCCGGGACTAGCGTACTACGAGCAGTACTTC.

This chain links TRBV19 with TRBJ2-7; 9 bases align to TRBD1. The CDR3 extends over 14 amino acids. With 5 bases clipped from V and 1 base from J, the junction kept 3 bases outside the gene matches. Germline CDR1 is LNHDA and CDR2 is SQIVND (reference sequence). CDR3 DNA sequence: TGTGCCAGTAGTGCCGGGACAGGGTCCTACGAGCAGTACTTC. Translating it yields CASSAGTGSYEQYF.

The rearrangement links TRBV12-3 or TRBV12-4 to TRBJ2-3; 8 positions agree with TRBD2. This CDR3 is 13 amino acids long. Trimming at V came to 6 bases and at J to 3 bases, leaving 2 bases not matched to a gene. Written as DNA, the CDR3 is TGTGCCAGCAGGCCTAGCGGGACAGATACGCAGTATTTT. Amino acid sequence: CASRPSGTDTQYF.

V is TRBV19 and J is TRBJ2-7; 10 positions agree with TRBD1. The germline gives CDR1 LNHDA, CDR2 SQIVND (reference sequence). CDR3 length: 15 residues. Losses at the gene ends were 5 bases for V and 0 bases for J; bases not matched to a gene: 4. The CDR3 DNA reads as TGTGCCAGTAGTCGGACAGGGGGACACTCCTACGAGCAGTACTTC. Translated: CASSRTGGHSYEQYF.

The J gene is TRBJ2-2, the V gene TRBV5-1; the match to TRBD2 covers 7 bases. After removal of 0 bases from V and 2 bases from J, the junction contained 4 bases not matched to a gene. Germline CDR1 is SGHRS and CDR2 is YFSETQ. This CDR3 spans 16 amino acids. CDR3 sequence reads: CASSLESSGNTGELFF. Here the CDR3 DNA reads TGCGCCAGCAGCTTGGAGTCTAGCGGTAACACCGGGGAGCTGTTTTTT.

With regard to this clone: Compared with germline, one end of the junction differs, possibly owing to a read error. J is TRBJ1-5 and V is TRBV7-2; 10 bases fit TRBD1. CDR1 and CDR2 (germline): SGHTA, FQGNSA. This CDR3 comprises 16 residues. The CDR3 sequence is CASSLAGTGGNQPQHF. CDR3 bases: TGTGCCAGCAGCCTAGCCGGGACAGGGGGCAATCAGCCCCAGCATTTT.

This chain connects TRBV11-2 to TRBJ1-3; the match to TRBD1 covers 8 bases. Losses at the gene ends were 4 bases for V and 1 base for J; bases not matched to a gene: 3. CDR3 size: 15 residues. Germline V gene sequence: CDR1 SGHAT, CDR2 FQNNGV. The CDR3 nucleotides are TGTGCCAGCAGCTGGGACAGGACTTCTGGAAACACCATATATTTT. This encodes CASSWDRTSGNTIYF.